A single sample is the source of the 2 T cell receptor beta chains below, sequenced in a study of CD8 T cells in ankylosing spondylitis. TCRdb fed the 5' RACE reads into MiXCR, producing one record per CDR3 protein. The table includes about 220,000 distinct CDR3 sequences, around 17% detected once. Whole-study results and caveats: Blood of patients with ankylosing spondylitis appeared to be characterized by a TCR beta motif of eight highly homologous variants.

For these TCRs, the target antigens are not known. Sequenced material: blood, either unsorted or a sorted T cell fraction (not recorded which). The receptors originated from a male donor with ankylosing spondylitis.

This clonotype was detected only a few times. The J gene is TRBJ2-6, the V gene TRBV12-3 or TRBV12-4; 9 nucleotides match TRBD1. This CDR3 has 19 amino acids. J lost 1 base, V lost 7 bases, and 14 bases had no gene match. The CDR3 sequence: CASITSDGTGLSGANVLTF. The CDR3 region has the DNA TGTGCCAGCATCACATCTGACGGGACAGGGTTATCTGGGGCCAACGTCCTGACTTTC.

This chain uses TRBV9 with TRBJ2-1; 13 bases map to TRBD2. The germline CDR1 and CDR2 sequences are SGDLS and YYNGEE. This CDR3 is built from 18 residues. Trimming cost V 4 bases and J 2 bases; bases outside gene matches: 9. CDR3 in DNA: TGTGCCAGCAGCCCTAGGACTAGCGGGGGATGGCCCTACAATGAGCAGTTCTTC. Encoded protein: CASSPRTSGGWPYNEQFF.